One and the same sample provided the 25 T cell receptor beta chains below, sequenced in a study of shared clonotypes between healthy human individuals. Naivety among CD8 cells was defined by CD45RO negativity and positive CCR7 selection, thereby excluding terminally differentiated effector memory CD45RA+ cells. This table comes from immunoSEQ multiplex PCR, and its TCRdb copy is limited to in-frame clones, with some not included. The sample shows 1.5 million to 2.5 million clones, about 95% of them seen only once. Sequencing was performed on naive CD8+ T cells sorted from blood. The receptor set was obtained from a man aged 18 to 30 in good health.

The genes are TRBV4-1 and TRBJ2-7; possible D gene TRBD2, 6 bases. This CDR3 is built from 14 residues. In germline, CDR1 is MGHRA, CDR2 YSYEKL. V was cut by 4 bases and J by 2 bases, with 12 bases left in between. This CDR3 reads CASSPRLEAYEQYF. The CDR3 nucleotides are TGCGCCAGCAGCCCAAGACTAGAAGCCTACGAGCAGTACTTC.

The chain employs TRBV27 and TRBJ2-7; D is possibly TRBD1 (5 bases). The V gene's germline CDR1 is MNHEY and CDR2 SMNVEV (reference sequence). This CDR3 has 13 amino acids. V dropped 5 bases and J dropped 3 bases, with 11 bases sitting between them. In nucleotides, the CDR3 is TGTGCCAGCAGTCCAATGACAGACTACGAGCAGTACTTC. It specifies CASSPMTDYEQYF.

In its sample, this clone was seen a few times. The chain links TRBV27 to TRBJ2-7; 9 nucleotides match TRBD1. The CDR3 is made up of 14 amino acids. The J segment lost 6 bases and the V segment lost 4 bases, leaving 7 bases of the junction unmatched. Germline lookup yields CDR1 MNHEY and CDR2 SMNVEV (reference sequence). The CDR3 loop is CASSWGQGVGEQYF. CDR3 sequence (DNA): TGTGCCAGCAGTTGGGGACAGGGCGTAGGCGAGCAGTACTTC.

This chain connects TRBV5-4 to TRBJ2-7, with D uncertain. The CDR3 covers 9 residues. The V and J ends lost 0 bases and 12 bases respectively, with 4 bases between them. Looked up from germline, CDR1 is SGHNT and CDR2 is YYREEE (reference sequence). Here the CDR3 reads CASSLGRYF. The DNA of the CDR3 is TGTGCCAGCAGCTTGGGTAGGTACTTC.

The chain uses TRBV5-6 and TRBJ2-3; maybe TRBD2 (7 bases). CDR1 is SGHDT, CDR2 YYEEEE, per germline. The CDR3 covers 16 residues. V lost 4 bases to trimming and J lost 1 base, with 16 bases between them. The chain's CDR3 is CASSGGGTERTDTQYF. The DNA of the CDR3 is TGTGCCAGCAGCGGGGGGGGCACAGAACGCACAGATACGCAGTATTTT.

This clone appeared a single time. The CDR3 region is CASSSLQGVSNQPQHF. The CDR3, as DNA: TGTGCCAGCAGTTCTCTACAGGGCGTAAGCAATCAGCCCCAGCATTTT. The chain uses TRBV27 and TRBJ1-5; tentative D call: TRBD1 (6 bases). V lost 4 bases, J lost 1 base, and 14 bases lay in between. CDR1 and CDR2 (germline): MNHEY, SMNVEV (reference sequence). The CDR3 contains 16 residues.

This clone showed up just once. The V call is TRBV11-3, the J call TRBJ2-5; D gene unclear. V gave up 0 bases and J gave up 5 bases, with 4 bases separating them. The germline V gene has CDR1 SGHNT and CDR2 YENEEA. This CDR3 is 12 amino acids long. The CDR3 DNA follows: TGTGCCAGCAGCTTAGATCAGGAGACCCAGTACTTC. It specifies CASSLDQETQYF.

The rearrangement joins TRBV4-1 to TRBJ1-1; TRBD1 aligns across 7 bases. This CDR3 is 16 amino acids long. The germline gives CDR1 MGHRA, CDR2 YSYEKL. The trim removed 0 bases at V and 1 base at J, leaving 5 bases unmatched. CDR3 region: CASSQEETGENTEAFF. The CDR3 DNA follows: TGCGCCAGCAGCCAAGAAGAAACAGGGGAGAACACTGAAGCTTTCTTT.

V and J are TRBV29-1 and TRBJ2-3; no reliable D call. This CDR3 contains 14 residues. The germline V gene encodes CDR1 SQVTM and CDR2 ANQGSEA. V was shortened by 3 bases and J by 0 bases, with 10 bases between the two germline ends. CDR3 sequence: CSVDSGTSTDTQYF. In nucleotides, the CDR3 is TGCAGCGTTGATTCCGGTACTAGCACAGATACGCAGTATTTT.

This chain connects TRBV7-9 to TRBJ1-2, with 7 bases aligning to TRBD1. The CDR3 spans 18 residues. J lost 2 bases, V lost 1 base, and 13 bases had no gene match. From germline, CDR1 is SEHNR and CDR2 FQNEAQ (reference sequence). The CDR3 DNA reads TGTGCCAGCAGCTTAGGTCCATTGGGGACAGTCACAAACTATGGCTACACCTTC. It is translated as CASSLGPLGTVTNYGYTF.

The CDR3, as DNA: TGCGCCAGCAGCCAAGATTGGCAGGCAGAGACCCAGTACTTC. It is translated as CASSQDWQAETQYF. The chain joins TRBV4-3 to TRBJ2-5; no firm D call. CDR3 length equals 14 residues. V gave up 0 bases and J gave up 4 bases, with 9 bases separating them. Germline loops: CDR1 LGHNA, CDR2 YSLEER.

The J gene is TRBJ2-7, the V gene TRBV6-1; 7 bases are shared with TRBD1. The germline V gene has CDR1 MNHNS and CDR2 SASEGT. Germline trimming cut 7 bases from V and 3 bases from J; bases unmatched to any gene: 3. This CDR3 comprises 12 residues. DNA of the CDR3: TGTGCCAGCACGGGACAGCTCTACGAGCAGTACTTC. This sequence encodes CASTGQLYEQYF.

The chain recombines TRBV4-3 with TRBJ2-1; 14 nucleotides match TRBD2. This CDR3 spans 21 amino acids. V trimming: 1 base; J trimming: 0 bases; junction bases outside the gene matches: 11. Germline V lookup: CDR1 LGHNA, CDR2 YSLEER. The DNA of the CDR3 is TGCGCCAGCAGCCAAGGGCCGGGACTAGCGGGAGAGGGCAGCTCCTACAATGAGCAGTTCTTC. It translates to CASSQGPGLAGEGSSYNEQFF.

The V gene is TRBV27, the J gene TRBJ2-5; D is unclear. Trimming removed 2 bases from V and 1 base from J, with 20 bases in between. Germline values: CDR1 MNHEY, CDR2 SMNVEV (reference sequence). The CDR3 loop spans 18 amino acids. The CDR3 DNA reads TGTGCCAGCAGTTTAATTGCAGCGACGGACCGCAGCCAAGAGACCCAGTACTTC. This codes for CASSLIAATDRSQETQYF.

The gene calls are TRBV7-2 and TRBJ1-6; weak D call: TRBD1 (6 bases). This CDR3 has 16 amino acids. Looked up from germline, CDR1 is SGHTA and CDR2 is FQGNSA. V lost 1 base and J 3 bases, leaving 10 bases between the germline ends. CDR3 DNA sequence: TGTGCCAGCAGCTTAGGGCAGGGACACTATAATTCACCCCTCCACTTT. It encodes CASSLGQGHYNSPLHF.

This chain joins TRBV27 and TRBJ1-2; possible D gene TRBD1, 5 bases. CDR1 and CDR2 from the germline V gene are MNHEY and SMNVEV (reference sequence). Trimming took 5 bases from V and 4 from J, leaving 14 bases between them. CDR3 length: 14 residues. The CDR3 protein is CASSITGASYGYTF. The CDR3 coding sequence is TGTGCCAGCAGTATCACCGGGGCCAGCTATGGCTACACCTTC.

The V call is TRBV2, the J call TRBJ1-5; tentative D call: TRBD1 (6 bases). Germline assignment: CDR1 SNHLY and CDR2 FYNNEI. With 0 bases removed from V and 10 bases from J, the gap between germline ends came to 22 bases. This CDR3 contains 17 residues. The CDR3 loop reads CASSEADPRGGSFPQHF. The CDR3 bases are TGTGCCAGCAGTGAAGCGGACCCGAGAGGGGGGTCGTTTCCCCAGCATTTT.

The chain uses TRBV9 and TRBJ1-3; the match to TRBD1 covers 12 bases. CDR1 is SGDLS, CDR2 YYNGEE, per germline. Losses at the gene ends were 2 bases for V and 0 bases for J; bases not matched to a gene: 6. The CDR3 runs 18 residues. In nucleotides, the CDR3 is TGTGCCAGCAGCGTGGGGGACAGGGGGCTCTACTCTGGAAACACCATATATTTT. As protein: CASSVGDRGLYSGNTIYF.

Note on this clone: Other nucleotide sequences from this sample produce the same CDR3. This chain uses TRBV30 with TRBJ1-1; 7 nucleotides agree with TRBD1. CDR1 and CDR2 from the germline V gene are GTSNPN and SVGIG (reference sequence). The CDR3 contains 13 residues. The V segment lost 2 bases and the J segment 4 bases; nucleotides outside the gene matches: 4. CDR3 bases: TGTGCCTGGAGTAGACAGGGAGGCACTGAAGCTTTCTTT. Its translation: CAWSRQGGTEAFF.

This chain joins TRBV5-4 and TRBJ2-1; weak D call: TRBD1 (6 bases). The CDR3 length is 14 residues. The V gene lost 0 bases and the J gene lost 6 bases, with 10 bases spanning the gap. Germline CDR1 SGHNT, CDR2 YYREEE (reference sequence). DNA for the CDR3: TGTGCCAGCAGCTTGGCAGGGGCGCCCAATGAGCAGTTCTTC. The encoded protein is CASSLAGAPNEQFF.

The gene calls are TRBV27 and TRBJ2-3; D gene unclear. This CDR3 spans 16 amino acids. The germline CDR1 and CDR2 sequences are MNHEY and SMNVEV (reference sequence). Trimming stripped 5 bases from V and 8 bases from J, with 23 bases between. The CDR3 reads CASSRTKTRGEGTQYF. CDR3 bases: TGTGCCAGCAGTAGGACGAAGACGCGTGGGGAAGGTACGCAGTATTTT.

This chain connects TRBV6-5 to TRBJ2-2; TRBD1 might be the D (6 bases). The germline V gene encodes CDR1 MNHEY and CDR2 SVGAGI. The length of the CDR3 is 16 residues. Between the trimmed V and J ends, which lost 2 bases and 6 bases, there was a span of 16 bases. The CDR3 nucleotides are TGTGCCAGCAGTTACGCCCCCGGGACAAGGTCCGGGGAGCTGTTTTTT. Its translation: CASSYAPGTRSGELFF.

CDR3 nucleotides: TGTGCCAGCAGCTTGGTCCGGGATACAGATACGCAGTATTTT. It specifies CASSLVRDTDTQYF. The gene calls are TRBV5-4 and TRBJ2-3, with D perhaps TRBD2 (5 bases). The V and J ends lost 0 bases and 3 bases respectively, with 8 bases between them. Germline values: CDR1 SGHNT, CDR2 YYREEE (reference sequence). This CDR3 has 14 residues. Combining the CDR3 with reference TRBV5-4 and TRBJ2-3 gives the whole variable domain ETGVTQSPTHLIKTRGQQVTLRCSSQSGHNTVSWYQQALGQGPQFIFQYYREEENGRGNFPPRFSGLQFPNYSSELNVNALELDDSALYLCASSLVRDTDTQYFGPGTRLTVL.

This chain joins TRBV30 and TRBJ1-4; TRBD1 might be the D (5 bases). Germline assignment: CDR1 GTSNPN and CDR2 SVGIG (reference sequence). The CDR3 sequence is 12 residues long. With 0 bases removed from V and 11 bases from J, the gap between germline ends came to 10 bases. The CDR3 loop reads CAWSVGEGKLFF. DNA of the CDR3: TGTGCCTGGAGTGTAGGGGAGGGGAAACTGTTTTTT. Full variable domain (outside the CDR3, taken from reference TRBV30 and TRBJ1-4): SQTIHQWPATLVQPVGSPLSLECTVEGTSNPNLYWYRQAAGRGLQLLFYSVGIGQISSEVPQNLSASRPQDRQFILSSKKLLLSDSGFYLCAWSVGEGKLFFGSGTQLSVL.

This chain uses TRBV6-5 with TRBJ1-1, with a tentative D call TRBD1 (5 bases). CDR1 MNHEY and CDR2 SVGAGI come from the germline V gene. The CDR3 is made up of 15 amino acids. Trimming pared 6 bases from V and 4 bases from J, leaving 18 bases between. CDR3 sequence (DNA): TGTGCCAGCAGCCACGGGGGGGAGTTCATCACTGAAGCTTTCTTT. Residues: CASSHGGEFITEAFF.